The 10 T cell receptor beta chains listed next were all sequenced from one sample in a study of blood T cells in healthy people across ages. The authors ran a second PCR of roughly 6 to 12 cycles using a sample-barcoded 5' primer and a J-beta primer mix. A single record per CDR3 protein comes from TCRdb applying MiXCR to the 5' RACE reads. The sample has fewer than 2,000,000 distinct CDR3 sequences, approximately 39% seen once; the top ten hold roughly 23%. Sequencing used blood. These receptors originate from a human donor in good health.

The V call is TRBV7-2, the J call TRBJ2-3, with 7 bases aligning to TRBD2. V lost 6 bases to trimming and J lost 5 bases; unmatched junction nucleotides: 5. The germline CDR1 and CDR2 sequences are SGHTA and FQGNSA. The CDR3 contains 13 residues. Written as DNA, the CDR3 is TGTGCCAGCAGAACGGGAGGTGAAGATACGCAGTATTTT. Its protein is CASRTGGEDTQYF.

The chain combines TRBV5-5 with TRBJ1-1; D might be TRBD1 (5 bases). The CDR3 totals 14 residues. Germline loops: CDR1 SGHKS, CDR2 YYEKEE (reference sequence). V lost 2 bases and J lost 4, with 12 bases in between. The CDR3 bases are TGTGCCAGCAGCTTTAAGGGGCGTTTCACTGAAGCTTTCTTT. It codes for CASSFKGRFTEAFF.

This clonotype showed up just a few times. The CDR3 sequence: CASSHGRLSTDTQYF. As DNA, the CDR3 is TGTGCCAGCAGCCACGGACGGCTGAGCACAGATACGCAGTATTTT. V gene TRBV6-6 combines with J gene TRBJ2-3; D gene uncertain. This CDR3 is 15 amino acids long. V was clipped by 6 bases and J by 0 bases, with 13 bases between them. Germline CDR1 reads MNHNY; CDR2 reads SVGAGI (reference sequence).

The V gene is TRBV7-6, the J gene TRBJ1-6, with D tentatively TRBD1 (6 bases). The CDR3 runs to 18 residues. The V gene's germline CDR1 is SGHVS and CDR2 FNYEAQ. V lost 5 bases and J lost 0, with 17 bases in between. CDR3 amino acids: CASSDTTGKSSYNSPLHF. CDR3 bases: TGTGCCAGCAGCGATACAACAGGGAAGAGCTCCTATAATTCACCCCTCCACTTT.

The chain is built from TRBV12-3 or TRBV12-4 and TRBJ1-1; unclear D gene. V was pared by 6 bases and J by 4 bases, with 9 bases between. The length of the CDR3 is 12 residues. The CDR3, as DNA: TGTGCCAGCAGCTCTCAGATCACTGAAGCTTTCTTT. Protein product: CASSSQITEAFF.

This clonotype was detected many times. CDR3 nucleotides: TGTGCCAGCAGTGGCGGGGTCAACATTCAGTACTTC. Protein product: CASSGGVNIQYF. The chain combines TRBV6-1 with TRBJ2-4; D might be TRBD2 (6 bases). Germline V gene sequence: CDR1 MNHNS, CDR2 SASEGT. The CDR3 runs 12 residues. The V end was cut by 4 bases, the J end by 7 bases, with 8 bases between.

This clonotype has only a few counts. J is TRBJ2-2 and V is TRBV5-1; 8 nucleotides line up with TRBD2. Trimming at V came to 1 base and at J to 1 base, leaving 3 bases not matched to a gene. CDR1 is SGHRS and CDR2 is YFSETQ in the germline V gene. This CDR3 contains 16 residues. CDR3 sequence (DNA): TGCGCCAGCAGCTTGTCTCTAGCGGGGAACACCGGGGAGCTGTTTTTT. Encoded protein: CASSLSLAGNTGELFF.

The genes are TRBV7-9 and TRBJ2-1, with D tentatively TRBD2 (6 bases). The CDR3 runs 15 residues. Between the trimmed V and J ends, which lost 6 bases and 6 bases, there was a span of 18 bases. Germline V gene data show CDR1 as SEHNR and CDR2 as FQNEAQ (reference sequence). In nucleotides, the CDR3 is TGTGCCAGCAGTCAACCGGGACTTCAATTCAATGAGCAGTTCTTC. Protein product: CASSQPGLQFNEQFF.

There are many counts of this clonotype. The chain carries TRBV20-1 and TRBJ2-3; D is uncertain. The germline V gene encodes CDR1 DFQATT and CDR2 SNEGSKA (reference sequence). The CDR3 totals 14 residues. Trimming removed 7 bases from V and 3 bases from J, with 17 bases in between. CDR3 in DNA: TGCAGTGGGTCGATGGGGTTCCGAACAGATACGCAGTATTTT. This gives the protein CSGSMGFRTDTQYF.

This rearrangement joins TRBV7-2 to TRBJ1-4, with no clear D. Trimming cost V 2 bases and J 8 bases, with 12 bases left between them. CDR1 is SGHTA and CDR2 is FQGNSA in the germline V gene. The CDR3 length is 14 residues. Here the CDR3 reads CASSLYWGYEKLFF. DNA of the CDR3: TGTGCCAGCAGCTTATATTGGGGTTACGAAAAACTGTTTTTT.